The clone carrying this T cell receptor beta chain was counted only a few times. V lost 4 bases and J 2 bases, leaving 8 bases between the germline ends. Germline V CDR1 and CDR2: ENHRY, SYGVKD. The CDR3 covers 14 residues. Study processing details: For nucleated cells, counts were estimated from reference gene primer amplification. Assay used: immunoSEQ multiplex PCR; TCRdb lists only in-frame clones, some missing. V, J and clone size reflect that table, while D and trimming were determined from the DNA. This sample has roughly 35,000 clones, with about nine tenths found just once. The record originates from a study of blood T cell repertoires in COVID-19. The wider study: Donors in the United States, Italy and Spain gave samples during acute or convalescent COVID-19. Sample material is recorded as cDNA or gDNA derived from T cells, B-cell-depleted T cells, or PBMCs.

The receptor was derived from a man aged 70 or older with acute or convalescent COVID-19. The specimen sequenced was peripheral blood. This chain uses TRBV10-3 with TRBJ1-4, with D perhaps matching TRBD1 (5 bases). CDR3 nucleotides: TGTGCCATCAGTGGGGCAGGGACTAATGAAAAACTGTTTTTT. Translation gives CAISGAGTNEKLFF.